The T cell receptor beta chain described here comes from a study of a mutant IDH1 vaccine in newly diagnosed glioma. Study-wide results and limits: A vaccine-induced immune response developed in 90% to 95% of the patients.

Time point in this sample: baseline, week 1 (first vaccination visit). The treatment: pre-vaccination baseline after standard-of-care therapy. Donors had new IDH1-mutant astrocytomas of WHO grade 3 or 4 (ATRX-lost). Assay: immunoSEQ multiplex PCR; the TCRdb copy retains only in-frame clones and omits some. The repertoire includes 60,000 to 85,000 clones, roughly 78% of them detected once, and about 7.5% sits in the top ten. Comments on this clone: The antigen is not known.

The V gene's germline CDR1 is SNHLY and CDR2 FYNNEI. The ends were cut back, 5 bases at V and 4 bases at J, with 11 bases in the middle. CDR3 length equals 13 residues. The V gene is TRBV2, the J gene TRBJ1-2; a weak D match, TRBD1 (6 bases). The TCR sequence derives from a man aged 45-65 years with glioma. The sample in question was PBMCs, obtained from a glioma patient treated with radiotherapy, temozolomide or both. The CDR3 region is CASSYRVSYGYTF. CDR3 sequence (DNA): TGTGCCAGCAGTTACAGGGTCTCCTATGGCTACACCTTC.